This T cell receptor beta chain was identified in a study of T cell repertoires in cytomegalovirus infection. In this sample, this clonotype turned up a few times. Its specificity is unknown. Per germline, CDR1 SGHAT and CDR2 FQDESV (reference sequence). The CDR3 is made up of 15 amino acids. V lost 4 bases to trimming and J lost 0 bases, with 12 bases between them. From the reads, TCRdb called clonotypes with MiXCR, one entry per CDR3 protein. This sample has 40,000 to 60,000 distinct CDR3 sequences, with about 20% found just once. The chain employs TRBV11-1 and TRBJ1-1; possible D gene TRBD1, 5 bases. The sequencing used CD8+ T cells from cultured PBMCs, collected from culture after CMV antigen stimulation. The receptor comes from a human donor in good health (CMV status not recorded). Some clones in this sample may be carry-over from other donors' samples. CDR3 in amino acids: CASSSRGTLNTEAFF. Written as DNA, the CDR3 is TGTGCCAGCAGCTCCCGAGGGACCTTGAACACTGAAGCTTTCTTT.